This T cell receptor (beta chain) derives from a study of Ad26.COV2.S vaccination and SARS-CoV-2 variants. About this clone itself: Its antigen is currently unknown.

Treatment here: roughly 18 received Ad26.COV2.S at low or high dose, single or two shots; 5 received placebo; per-sample allocation not given. Sampling took place 63 days after the first vaccine or placebo injection. Findings and caveats of the study: Non-spike TCR breadth showed similarity between vaccine and placebo recipients.

The CDR3 is made up of 13 amino acids. Germline CDR1 SGHRS, CDR2 YFSETQ. The V end was cut by 0 bases, the J end by 3 bases, with 7 bases between. Using immunoSEQ multiplex PCR, the repertoire was profiled, and TCRdb retains in-frame clones only, with some absent. This table has about 350,000 clones, roughly 89% appearing once. The receptor's source is a person aged 18-60 years who received the Ad26.COV2.S COVID-19 vaccine or a placebo. This specimen consisted of peripheral blood, obtained in a trial of Ad26.COV2.S vaccine versus placebo. V gene TRBV5-1 combines with J gene TRBJ2-7; a weak D match, TRBD1 (5 bases). CDR3 sequence: CASSLAQGYEQYF. The CDR3 nucleotides are TGCGCCAGCAGCTTGGCCCAGGGCTACGAGCAGTACTTC.